These 19 T cell receptor beta chains share one sample of origin, sequenced in a study of OX40 agonist ivuxolimab in advanced cancers. The protocol was immunoSEQ multiplex PCR, while the TCRdb copy is restricted to in-frame clones and leaves out a portion. The sample lists over 80,000 clones; approximately 91% were seen once. The sample consisted of CD4+ or CD8+ T cells sorted from blood, taken in a trial of the OX40 agonist ivuxolimab. These receptors all stem from an adult with an advanced solid tumor such as melanoma, head and neck, liver or kidney cancer.

This clone was detected once. The chain has TRBV7-6 and TRBJ2-5, with TRBD1 matching 8 bases. V shed 5 bases and J 2 bases; nucleotides not matched to a gene: 7. The CDR3 totals 15 residues. CDR1 is SGHVS and CDR2 is FNYEAQ in the germline V gene. CDR3 bases: TGTGCCAGCAGCCGGACCGACAGGGGTCAAGAGACCCAGTACTTC. This sequence encodes CASSRTDRGQETQYF.

The V call is TRBV10-1, the J call TRBJ2-3, with TRBD2 as a possible D gene (6 bases). Germline CDR1 is WNHNN and CDR2 is SYGVQD (reference sequence). Trimming pared 1 base from V and 2 bases from J, leaving 10 bases between. The CDR3 has 15 residues. CDR3 DNA: TGCGCCAGCAGTGAGTTTGCGGGAACCACAGATACGCAGTATTTT. Its protein product is CASSEFAGTTDTQYF.

The chain links TRBV5-1 to TRBJ1-1; 10 bases line up with TRBD1. Germline CDR1 and CDR2: SGHRS and YFSETQ. V lost 2 bases and J lost 6; bases outside the gene matches: 10. CDR3 length: 16 residues. CDR3 in DNA: TGCGCCAGCAGCTTACACCGAGGACAGGGGGGACCTGAAGCTTTCTTT. Protein product: CASSLHRGQGGPEAFF. Combining the CDR3 with reference TRBV5-1 and TRBJ1-1 gives the whole variable domain KAGVTQTPRYLIKTRGQQVTLSCSPISGHRSVSWYQQTPGQGLQFLFEYFSETQRNKGNFPGRFSGRQFSNSRSEMNVSTLELGDSALYLCASSLHRGQGGPEAFFGQGTRLTVV.

The V and J genes are TRBV9 and TRBJ1-4; D not certain. The germline V gene encodes CDR1 SGDLS and CDR2 YYNGEE. CDR3 length equals 17 residues. V lost 1 base and J 7 bases, leaving 20 bases between the germline ends. The chain's CDR3 is CASSVSPFGRRSEKLFF. CDR3 bases: TGTGCCAGCAGCGTAAGCCCCTTCGGCAGGCGATCTGAAAAACTGTTTTTT.

As concerns this clone: An end of the junction does not agree with germline; a read error may underlie this. This chain links TRBV28 with TRBJ2-1; a weak D match, TRBD1 (6 bases). This CDR3 has 13 amino acids. Germline values: CDR1 MDHEN, CDR2 SYDVKM. The CDR3 DNA sequence: TGTGCCAGCAGGGGTGGGACACCGACTGAGGAGTTCTTC. Translating gives CASRGGTPTEEFF.

The V and J genes are TRBV11-1 and TRBJ2-7; 10 nucleotides agree with TRBD2. CDR1 SGHAT and CDR2 FQDESV come from the germline V gene (reference sequence). This CDR3 has 16 amino acids. Trimming at V came to 4 bases and at J to 0 bases, leaving 6 bases not matched to a gene. The CDR3 nucleotides are TGTGCCAGCAGCTGGGGGACTAGCGTTACCTCCTACGAGCAGTACTTC. This codes for CASSWGTSVTSYEQYF.

The chain joins TRBV18 to TRBJ1-1, with no clear D. The CDR3 runs to 14 residues. V gave up 3 bases and J gave up 2 bases, with 10 bases separating them. Germline V CDR1 and CDR2: KGHSH, LQKENI. The chain's CDR3 is CASSPGGFNTEAFF. CDR3 sequence (DNA): TGTGCCAGCTCACCGGGAGGTTTTAACACTGAAGCTTTCTTT.

The V and J genes are TRBV7-8 and TRBJ1-3, with D possibly being TRBD1 (5 bases). CDR1 is SGHVS and CDR2 is FQNEAQ in the germline V gene. V shed 6 bases and J shed 3 bases, with 12 bases lying between them. CDR3 size: 14 residues. Here the CDR3 DNA reads TGTGCCAGCAGTCGTGCGACAGTTGGAAACACCATATATTTT. This gives the protein CASSRATVGNTIYF.

V gene TRBV7-8 combines with J gene TRBJ1-6; 9 nucleotides line up with TRBD1. This CDR3 spans 15 amino acids. The germline CDR1 and CDR2 sequences are SGHVS and FQNEAQ. The V segment lost 1 base and the J segment 10 bases; nucleotides outside the gene matches: 5. Written as DNA, the CDR3 is TGTGCCAGCAGCTTAGACGGACAGGGGCGGTCACCCCTCCACTTT. Amino acid sequence: CASSLDGQGRSPLHF.

The chain recombines TRBV6-5 with TRBJ1-1, with a tentative D call TRBD1 (5 bases). CDR3 length: 15 residues. Per germline, CDR1 MNHEY and CDR2 SVGAGI. Trimming removed 2 bases at V and 1 base at J, with 11 bases between. The CDR3 DNA reads as TGTGCCAGCAGTTACGTCGGGGCCAGGAACACTGAAGCTTTCTTT. Translating it yields CASSYVGARNTEAFF.

This rearrangement joins TRBV5-6 to TRBJ2-7; D is unclear. CDR3 size: 16 residues. Germline V gene data show CDR1 as SGHDT and CDR2 as YYEEEE. V was shortened by 4 bases and J by 2 bases, with 19 bases between the two germline ends. CDR3: CASSPGPPLGAYEQYF. CDR3 sequence (DNA): TGTGCCAGCAGCCCCGGGCCCCCACTTGGGGCCTACGAGCAGTACTTC. Variable domain in full (rest from reference TRBV5-6 and TRBJ2-7): DAGVTQSPTHLIKTRGQQVTLRCSPKSGHDTVSWYQQALGQGPQFIFQYYEEEERQRGNFPDRFSGHQFPNYSSELNVNALLLGDSALYLCASSPGPPLGAYEQYFGPGTRLTVT.

This sequence joins TRBV4-1 and TRBJ2-2; unclear D gene. The CDR3 runs 13 residues. Looked up from germline, CDR1 is MGHRA and CDR2 is YSYEKL. V was pared by 4 bases and J by 1 base, with 4 bases between. The CDR3 here is CASSPMNTGELFF. The CDR3, as DNA: TGCGCCAGCAGCCCAATGAACACCGGGGAGCTGTTTTTT.

The chain combines TRBV10-2 with TRBJ1-1; perhaps TRBD1 as D (5 bases). V shed 8 bases and J shed 3 bases, with 16 bases lying between them. This CDR3 contains 14 residues. CDR1 and CDR2 (germline): WSHSY, SAAADI. In DNA form, the CDR3 reads TGCGCCAGCGGCCCCCTGCGGGGGGACACTGAAGCTTTCTTT. This encodes CASGPLRGDTEAFF.

Here the CDR3 DNA reads TGCAGCGTTGAAATAGCGGGAGATAATGAGCAGTTCTTC. Its translation: CSVEIAGDNEQFF. The rearrangement uses TRBV29-1 and TRBJ2-1, with 9 bases identical to TRBD2. The trim removed 2 bases at V and 7 bases at J, leaving 3 bases unmatched. The CDR3 is 13 amino acids. Per the germline V gene, CDR1 is SQVTM and CDR2 is ANQGSEA.

The chain's CDR3 is CASSPGEWTGELFF. The CDR3 DNA is TGCGCCAGCAGCCCGGGGGAGTGGACCGGGGAGCTGTTTTTT. The gene calls are TRBV4-1 and TRBJ2-2, with D possibly matching TRBD2 (6 bases). This CDR3 region has 14 residues. CDR1 is MGHRA, CDR2 YSYEKL, per germline. V gave up 4 bases and J gave up 5 bases, with 11 bases separating them.

V usage is TRBV12-1 and J usage is TRBJ2-2; the D call in the table, TRBD2, was not verified against the DNA. TRBV12-1 is recorded as a pseudogene. The CDR3 totals 16 residues. The chain's CDR3 is CASSFAEGPLAGELFF. For the CDR3, the DNA is TGTGCCAGCAGCTTTGCGGAGGGGCCCCTAGCCGGGGAGCTGTTTTTT.

The rearrangement links TRBV19 to TRBJ2-7; the match to TRBD1 covers 9 bases. The CDR3 totals 18 residues. CDR1 and CDR2 (germline): LNHDA, SQIVND (reference sequence). Losses at the gene ends were 5 bases for V and 3 bases for J; bases not matched to a gene: 17. The DNA of the CDR3 is TGTGCCAGTAGTCTCCAAGTACCGGGACAGGGCGGGGGCTACGAGCAGTACTTC. Its translation is CASSLQVPGQGGGYEQYF.

The rearrangement joins TRBV18 to TRBJ2-7; D remains unclear. The CDR3 has 12 residues. CDR1 and CDR2 (germline): KGHSH, LQKENI. Trimming removed 6 bases at V and 7 bases at J, with 13 bases between. CDR3 loop: CASSTSLYEQYF. The DNA of the CDR3 is TGTGCCAGCTCTACCAGCCTCTATGAGCAGTACTTC. Looking up the rest from reference TRBV18 and TRBJ2-7 gives the full variable domain: NAGVMQNPRHLVRRRGQEARLRCSPMKGHSHVYWYRQLPEEGLKFMVYLQKENIIDESGMPKERFSAEFPKEGPSILRIQQVVRGDSAAYFCASSTSLYEQYFGPGTRLTVT.

The chain combines TRBV19 with TRBJ1-2, with 7 nucleotides matching TRBD1. The CDR3 has 13 amino acids. CDR1 is LNHDA and CDR2 is SQIVND in the germline V gene (reference sequence). V was pared by 9 bases and J by 3 bases, with 7 bases of the junction left unmatched. CDR3 amino acids: CASRSGTDYGYTF. In DNA form, the CDR3 reads TGTGCCAGCCGCTCCGGGACAGACTATGGCTACACCTTC.